This note documents a single T cell receptor beta chain sequence. The CDR3 contains 13 residues. In germline, CDR1 is MNHEY, CDR2 SVGAGI. This specimen belongs to a study of T cells expressing NK-cell markers. 5'RACE template switching built TCR beta cDNA with unique molecular identifiers. TCRdb re-called the 5' RACE reads and gives one entry per CDR3 protein, without DNA. The repertoire table contains about 460,000 distinct CDR3 sequences. Sequencing input: blood T cells: a sorted CD56 or NKG2C T cell subset, CD4+ or CD8+ T cells, or bulk PBMC T cells (not recorded which). The TCR was taken from a woman between 45 and 60 years old in good health. This sequence joins TRBV6-5 and TRBJ1-4; the TCRdb call, TRBD1, lacks DNA for checking. The CDR3 is CASKRGLGEKLFF.